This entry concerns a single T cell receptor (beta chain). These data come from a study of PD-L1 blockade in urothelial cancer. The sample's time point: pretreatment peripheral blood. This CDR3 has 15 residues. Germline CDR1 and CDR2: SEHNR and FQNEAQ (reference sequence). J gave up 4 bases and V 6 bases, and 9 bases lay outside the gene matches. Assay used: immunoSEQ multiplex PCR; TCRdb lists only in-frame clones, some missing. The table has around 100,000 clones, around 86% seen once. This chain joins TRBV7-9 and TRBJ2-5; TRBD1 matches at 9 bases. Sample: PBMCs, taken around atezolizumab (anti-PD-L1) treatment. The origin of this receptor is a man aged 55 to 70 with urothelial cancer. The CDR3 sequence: CASRLGDRVGETQYF. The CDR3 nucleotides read TGTGCCAGCAGACTAGGGGACAGGGTGGGAGAGACCCAGTACTTC.